This TCR beta chain is drawn from a study of blood T cell repertoires in COVID-19. Repertoires were generated with immunoSEQ multiplex PCR, while TCRdb's copy carries only in-frame clones and drops some. The repertoire has about 81,000 clones, approximately 80% of them found once; the top ten carry around 12%. Germline V gene sequence: CDR1 MNHEY, CDR2 SVGAGI. The CDR3 runs 14 residues. V dropped 6 bases and J dropped 1 base, with 12 bases sitting between them. The chain has TRBV6-5 and TRBJ2-5; D ambiguous. This receptor was obtained from a human donor in a cohort sampled during active COVID-19. The sample consisted of peripheral blood. CDR3 nucleotides: TGTGCCAGCAGGTCCCGGGTAGTCCAAGAGACCCAGTACTTC. Translation gives CASRSRVVQETQYF.